This T cell receptor (beta chain) was found in a study of response to subunit inactivated influenza vaccine. Study results and caveats: Few additional T cells are recruited per seasonal influenza vaccination, authors suggested.

TCRdb re-called the RT-PCR reads with MiXCR, one entry per CDR3 protein. The sample holds 600,000 to 850,000 distinct CDR3 sequences, 14% seen once. There are 14 residues in the CDR3. The germline V and J ends were trimmed by 3 bases and 4 bases, with 10 bases remaining between them. Germline V gene lookup returns CDR1 SGDLS and CDR2 YYNGEE. This clonotype was observed a few times. Its target is unknown. This TCR derives from a man aged 45-65 years who received an inactivated influenza vaccine. The sequencing used PBMCs from blood, collected roughly 2 weeks before vaccination. The chain is built from TRBV9 and TRBJ2-2; a weak D match, TRBD1 (5 bases). CDR3 DNA sequence: TGTGCCAGCAGCGATGGACACCCCACCGGGGAGCTGTTTTTT. Translated: CASSDGHPTGELFF.